This is a list of T cell receptor beta chains from one sample in a study of cytomegalovirus exposure and HLA in healthy donors. Data came from immunoSEQ multiplex PCR; TCRdb stores just in-frame clones and leaves some out. The sample includes tens of thousands of clones, 60% to 80% of them seen just once. Sequencing input: PBMCs. Every receptor here comes from a man aged 40-50 years in good health and CMV-seronegative. Both conserved end residues are part of each CDR3. The D gene is left open where the match is weak. The size field is filled for only some rows; it gives once, few, many or a size class.

abundance: .
d_gene: TRBD1
j_gene: TRBJ1-1
v_gene: TRBV19
CDR3aa: CASSLTGEGEAFF
CDR3nt: TGTGCCAGTAGCCTGACAGGGGAGGGTGAAGCTTTCTTT

abundance: .
d_gene: .
j_gene: TRBJ1-1
v_gene: TRBV30
CDR3aa: CAWRGRARTEAFF
CDR3nt: TGTGCCTGGAGGGGCAGGGCCCGCACTGAAGCTTTCTTT

abundance: .
d_gene: TRBD1
j_gene: TRBJ1-1
v_gene: TRBV25-1
CDR3aa: CASTLTGGTEAFF
CDR3nt: TGTGCCAGCACGTTGACAGGGGGCACTGAAGCTTTCTTT

abundance: .
d_gene: .
j_gene: TRBJ1-1
v_gene: TRBV6-5
CDR3aa: CASSYSFQGTNTEAFF
CDR3nt: TGTGCCAGCAGTTACTCGTTTCAGGGAACGAACACTGAAGCTTTCTTT

abundance: .
d_gene: .
j_gene: TRBJ1-1
v_gene: TRBV7-3
CDR3aa: CASSLNPGWNTEAFF
CDR3nt: TGTGCCAGCAGCTTAAACCCGGGATGGAACACTGAAGCTTTCTTT

abundance: few
d_gene: .
j_gene: TRBJ1-2
v_gene: TRBV5-4
CDR3aa: CASSPTGNKKGYTF
CDR3nt: TGTGCCAGCAGCCCTACAGGGAATAAGAAGGGCTACACCTTC

abundance: .
d_gene: TRBD2
j_gene: TRBJ2-3
v_gene: TRBV29-1
CDR3aa: CSVGREGPDTQYF
CDR3nt: TGCAGCGTTGGGCGGGAGGGCCCCGATACGCAGTATTTT

abundance: few
d_gene: .
j_gene: TRBJ1-6
v_gene: TRBV4-2
CDR3aa: CASSLEQMNSPLHF
CDR3nt: TGTGCCAGCAGCCTAGAACAGATGAATTCACCCCTCCACTTT

abundance: .
d_gene: .
j_gene: TRBJ2-2
v_gene: TRBV19
CDR3aa: CASSNGGHSGELFF
CDR3nt: TGTGCCAGTAGTAACGGGGGGCATAGCGGGGAGCTGTTTTTT

abundance: .
d_gene: .
j_gene: TRBJ2-7
v_gene: TRBV2
CDR3aa: CASKGERQPNSYEQYF
CDR3nt: TGTGCCAGCAAGGGGGAGCGACAACCGAATTCCTACGAGCAGTACTTC

abundance: .
d_gene: TRBD1
j_gene: TRBJ1-2
v_gene: TRBV6-1
CDR3aa: CASSHEAGGYGYTF
CDR3nt: TGTGCCAGCTCCCATGAGGCAGGGGGCTATGGCTACACCTTC

abundance: .
d_gene: TRBD1
j_gene: TRBJ1-5
v_gene: TRBV5-6
CDR3aa: CASSLGQGLNQPQHF
CDR3nt: TGTGCCAGCAGCTTGGGACAGGGACTCAATCAGCCCCAGCATTTT

abundance: .
d_gene: .
j_gene: TRBJ2-7
v_gene: TRBV28
CDR3aa: CASSFPGVSYEQYF
CDR3nt: TGTGCCAGCAGTTTCCCAGGGGTGAGCTACGAGCAGTACTTC

abundance: .
d_gene: .
j_gene: TRBJ2-3
v_gene: TRBV4-1
CDR3aa: CASSPLGRGRTDTQYF
CDR3nt: TGCGCCAGCAGCCCTTTAGGGCGGGGTCGCACAGATACGCAGTATTTT

abundance: .
d_gene: TRBD1
j_gene: TRBJ1-2
v_gene: TRBV6-1
CDR3aa: CASSVGVGLGQGNYGYTF
CDR3nt: TGTGCCAGCAGTGTAGGGGTTGGGTTGGGACAGGGGAACTATGGCTACACCTTC

abundance: few
d_gene: .
j_gene: TRBJ1-1
v_gene: TRBV6-6
CDR3aa: CASNPGPEAFF
CDR3nt: TGTGCCAGCAATCCAGGGCCTGAAGCTTTCTTT

abundance: .
d_gene: .
j_gene: TRBJ2-7
v_gene: TRBV5-1
CDR3aa: CASSLGTVSYEQYF
CDR3nt: TGCGCCAGCAGCTTGGGGACAGTCTCCTACGAGCAGTACTTC

abundance: .
d_gene: .
j_gene: TRBJ2-1
v_gene: TRBV7-9
CDR3aa: CASSRTDNEQFF
CDR3nt: TGTGCCAGCAGCAGAACAGATAATGAGCAGTTCTTC

abundance: .
d_gene: .
j_gene: TRBJ2-2
v_gene: TRBV7-3
CDR3aa: CASSLTGHPNTGELFF
CDR3nt: TGTGCCAGCAGCTTAACGGGACATCCGAACACCGGGGAGCTGTTTTTT

abundance: once
d_gene: TRBD2
j_gene: TRBJ2-2
v_gene: TRBV7-9
CDR3aa: CASSQRRLAGGNTGELFF
CDR3nt: TGTGCCAGCAGCCAAAGACGACTAGCGGGGGGGAACACCGGGGAGCTGTTTTTT

abundance: .
d_gene: .
j_gene: TRBJ1-3
v_gene: TRBV11-2
CDR3aa: CASSPNRSGNTIYF
CDR3nt: TGTGCCAGCAGCCCGAACAGGTCTGGAAACACCATATATTTT

abundance: .
d_gene: TRBD1
j_gene: TRBJ1-1
v_gene: TRBV27
CDR3aa: CASLRQGEAFF
CDR3nt: TGTGCCAGCCTGAGACAGGGTGAAGCTTTCTTT

abundance: .
d_gene: .
j_gene: TRBJ1-1
v_gene: TRBV30
CDR3aa: CAWKGNTGPPTEAFF
CDR3nt: TGTGCCTGGAAAGGAAATACAGGGCCCCCCACTGAAGCTTTCTTT

abundance: .
d_gene: .
j_gene: TRBJ2-7
v_gene: TRBV11-3
CDR3aa: CASSLANIGSEQYF
CDR3nt: TGTGCCAGCAGCTTAGCAAATATCGGGTCCGAGCAGTACTTC

abundance: once
d_gene: .
j_gene: TRBJ1-2
v_gene: TRBV29-1
CDR3aa: CSVEEGKSYGYTF
CDR3nt: TGCAGCGTTGAGGAGGGGAAATCCTATGGCTACACCTTC

abundance: .
d_gene: TRBD1
j_gene: TRBJ2-2
v_gene: TRBV9
CDR3aa: CASSTRDSNTGELFF
CDR3nt: TGTGCCAGCAGCACCCGGGACAGCAACACCGGGGAGCTGTTTTTT

abundance: few
d_gene: TRBD1
j_gene: TRBJ1-5
v_gene: TRBV7-9
CDR3aa: CASSSQGGNQPQHF
CDR3nt: TGTGCCAGCAGCTCGCAGGGGGGCAATCAGCCCCAGCATTTT

abundance: many
d_gene: .
j_gene: TRBJ1-3
v_gene: TRBV6-5
CDR3aa: CASSYARGSGNTIYF
CDR3nt: TGTGCCAGCAGTTACGCCAGGGGCTCTGGAAACACCATATATTTT

abundance: .
d_gene: TRBD2
j_gene: TRBJ2-1
v_gene: TRBV4-1
CDR3aa: CASTPRWREYSEQFF
CDR3nt: TGCGCCAGCACCCCGCGTTGGCGGGAGTATAGTGAGCAGTTCTTC

abundance: .
d_gene: TRBD1
j_gene: TRBJ2-7
v_gene: TRBV5-4
CDR3aa: CASSSPGQGFYEQYF
CDR3nt: TGTGCCAGCAGCTCCCCCGGACAGGGTTTCTACGAGCAGTACTTC

abundance: .
d_gene: .
j_gene: TRBJ1-2
v_gene: TRBV27
CDR3aa: CASSSGQNYGYTF
CDR3nt: TGTGCCAGCAGCTCCGGACAGAACTATGGCTACACCTTC

abundance: .
d_gene: TRBD1
j_gene: TRBJ1-5
v_gene: TRBV19
CDR3aa: CASSETGGNQPQHF
CDR3nt: TGTGCCAGTAGTGAAACAGGGGGGAATCAGCCCCAGCATTTT

abundance: .
d_gene: TRBD1
j_gene: TRBJ1-2
v_gene: TRBV27
CDR3aa: CASSADFPGQGAGYGYTF
CDR3nt: TGTGCCAGCAGTGCCGATTTCCCGGGACAGGGGGCCGGCTATGGCTACACCTTC

abundance: .
d_gene: .
j_gene: TRBJ1-5
v_gene: TRBV5-1
CDR3aa: CASSLGGNSNQPQHF
CDR3nt: TGCGCCAGCAGCTTGGGAGGGAATAGCAATCAGCCCCAGCATTTT

abundance: once
d_gene: .
j_gene: TRBJ2-7
v_gene: TRBV7-6
CDR3aa: CASSNREHYEQYF
CDR3nt: TGTGCCAGCAGCAACCGGGAACACTACGAGCAGTACTTC

abundance: .
d_gene: .
j_gene: TRBJ1-6
v_gene: TRBV5-6
CDR3aa: CASSLGLSGSPLHF
CDR3nt: TGTGCCAGCAGCTTGGGCCTGTCGGGTTCACCCCTCCACTTT

abundance: .
d_gene: .
j_gene: TRBJ1-1
v_gene: TRBV6-4
CDR3aa: CASSDSYREAFF
CDR3nt: TGTGCCAGCAGTGACTCGTATCGGGAAGCTTTCTTT

abundance: once
d_gene: TRBD1
j_gene: TRBJ2-7
v_gene: TRBV4-1
CDR3aa: CASSPPGGVYEQYF
CDR3nt: TGCGCCAGCAGCCCCCCAGGGGGTGTCTACGAGCAGTACTTC